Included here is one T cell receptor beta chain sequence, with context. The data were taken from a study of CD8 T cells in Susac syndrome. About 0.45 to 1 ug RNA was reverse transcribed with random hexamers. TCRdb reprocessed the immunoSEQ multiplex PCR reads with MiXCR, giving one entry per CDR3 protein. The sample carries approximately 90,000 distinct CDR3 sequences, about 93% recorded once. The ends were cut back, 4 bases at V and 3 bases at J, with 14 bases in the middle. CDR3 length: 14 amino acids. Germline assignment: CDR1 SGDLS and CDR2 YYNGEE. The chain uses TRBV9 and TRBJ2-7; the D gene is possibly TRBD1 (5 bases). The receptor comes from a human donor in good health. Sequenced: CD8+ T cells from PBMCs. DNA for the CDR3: TGTGCCAGCAGCTCTCCCACGCAGGGCTACGAGCAGTACTTC. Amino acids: CASSSPTQGYEQYF.